The clone carrying this T cell receptor beta chain has ten or more counts. The antigen remains undetermined. The CDR3 consists of 18 residues. Germline V gene data show CDR1 as SGDLS and CDR2 as YYNGEE. The germline V and J ends were trimmed by 1 base and 1 base, with 20 bases remaining between them. These data belong to a study of T cells in Graves' hyperthyroidism and ophthalmopathy. Study-wide results and limits: Most clonotypes that expanded in the thyroid above 0.001 also showed up in blood.

The TCR beta CDR3 regions underwent amplification using RNA transcripts as the source. Using the HTBI primer set, a first-round RT-PCR was run on the TCR CDR3. TCRdb reanalysed the multiplex PCR reads using MiXCR and keeps one entry per CDR3 protein. Among around 500,000 distinct CDR3 sequences, approximately 15% were seen once, and the ten largest hold 15% to 20%. The J gene is TRBJ1-1, the V gene TRBV9, with TRBD1 as a possible D gene (6 bases). Sequenced input: blood. The sequence derives from a woman between 18 and 30 years old with Graves' hyperthyroidism. Here the CDR3 reads CASSVSHVGGHANTEAFF. DNA for the CDR3: TGTGCCAGCAGCGTATCCCACGTGGGGGGGCATGCGAACACTGAAGCTTTCTTT.